The clone carrying this T cell receptor (beta chain) appeared a few times. Antigen: not known. The entry originates in a study of Graves' ophthalmopathy and Graves' hyperthyroidism. Fresh peripheral blood (approximately 9.2 ml) yielded the PBMCs. Study findings and constraints: Sensitivity reached 87.88% and specificity roughly 76% for a 13-signature model separating ophthalmopathy from stable hyperthyroidism. Blood also contained most of the expanded thyroid clonotypes above 0.001 frequency.

From RNA, the CDR3 regions of TCR beta chains were amplified and sequenced. In the first round, RT-PCR was carried out with HTBI primers, and a multiplex PCR formed the second round. In TCRdb, the multiplex PCR reads were re-called with MiXCR into one record per CDR3 protein. The table lists 500,000 to 800,000 distinct CDR3 sequences, over 40% of them singletons, with over 2.5% in the top ten. The V and J ends lost 5 bases and 3 bases respectively, with 8 bases between them. The germline gives CDR1 GTSNPN, CDR2 SVGIG (reference sequence). The CDR3 length is 11 residues. The gene calls are TRBV30 and TRBJ2-7; TRBD1 might be the D (5 bases). The sequencing input was peripheral blood. The TCR originated in an adult man with Graves' ophthalmopathy. The CDR3 nucleotides read TGTGCCTGGGGGGCCTTCTACGAGCAGTACTTC. Amino acids: CAWGAFYEQYF.